What follows are 27 T cell receptor beta chains derived from one specimen sequenced in a study of CD8 T cells in ankylosing spondylitis. TCRdb called the 5' RACE reads again in MiXCR, with one record for every CDR3 protein. The data contain 180,000 or so distinct CDR3 sequences, around a tenth of them seen just once; the ten biggest clones take up roughly 29%. The sample consisted of blood, either unsorted or a sorted T cell fraction (not recorded which). The origin of the receptors is a male donor with ankylosing spondylitis or in good health (not recorded which).

At least ten counts were recorded for this clonotype. The chain joins TRBV5-1 to TRBJ2-6; D is unclear. This CDR3 region has 15 residues. CDR1 is SGHRS and CDR2 is YFSETQ in the germline V gene. The germline V and J ends were trimmed by 4 bases and 0 bases, with 8 bases remaining between them. The CDR3 reads CASSLQSSGANVLTF. CDR3 coding DNA: TGCGCCAGCAGCCTCCAAAGCTCTGGGGCCAACGTCCTGACTTTC.

This clonotype occurred a few times. The chain couples TRBV5-1 to TRBJ2-1, with TRBD2 matching over 12 bases. From germline, CDR1 is SGHRS and CDR2 YFSETQ. The CDR3 runs 14 residues. Trimming cost V 3 bases and J 9 bases; bases outside gene matches: 4. The CDR3 DNA reads as TGCGCCAGCAGCTCCCTGACTAGCGGGGGTGAGCAGTTCTTC. This gives the protein CASSSLTSGGEQFF.

CDR3 sequence: CASSPRMAFSYEQYF. The DNA for the CDR3 is TGTGCCAGCAGCCCGAGGATGGCGTTCTCCTACGAGCAGTACTTC. The chain links TRBV11-2 to TRBJ2-7; D is unclear. V lost 5 bases to trimming and J lost 0 bases, with 14 bases between them. The CDR3 has 15 residues. Germline values: CDR1 SGHAT, CDR2 FQNNGV.

The table lists this clonotype with a few counts. The V and J genes are TRBV5-6 and TRBJ1-1, with no clear D. V dropped 3 bases and J dropped 1 base, with 13 bases sitting between them. The germline V gene has CDR1 SGHDT and CDR2 YYEEEE. This CDR3 is built from 15 residues. CDR3 loop: CASSWFERENTEAFF. Here the CDR3 DNA reads TGTGCCAGCAGCTGGTTCGAACGGGAGAACACTGAAGCTTTCTTT.

This clonotype was seen many times. This rearrangement joins TRBV20-1 to TRBJ1-2; no clear D gene. The V end lost 6 bases, the J end lost 8 bases, and 19 bases lay between the germline ends. This CDR3 spans 13 amino acids. The germline CDR1 and CDR2 sequences are DFQATT and SNEGSKA (reference sequence). Here the CDR3 reads CSAAKSIVSGYTF. DNA for the CDR3: TGCAGTGCCGCCAAGTCAATTGTCAGCGGCTACACCTTC.

This clonotype showed up many times. J is TRBJ2-1 and V is TRBV6-1; D possibly matches TRBD1 or TRBD2 (5 bases each). The germline V gene has CDR1 MNHNS and CDR2 SASEGT. Trimming stripped 5 bases from V and 7 bases from J, with 21 bases between. This CDR3 spans 16 amino acids. The CDR3 DNA reads as TGTGCCAGCAGTCGGGACCGACTCAACCCTTTTAATGAGCAGTTCTTC. Protein product: CASSRDRLNPFNEQFF.

This clonotype was counted ten times or more. The rearrangement links TRBV9 to TRBJ2-3; 8 bases align to TRBD2. CDR1 and CDR2 (germline): SGDLS, YYNGEE. The CDR3 length is 16 residues. J lost 2 bases, V lost 3 bases, and 8 bases had no gene match. This CDR3 reads CASSATAGGDTDTQYF. DNA for the CDR3: TGTGCCAGCAGCGCAACCGCGGGGGGCGACACAGATACGCAGTATTTT.

The rearrangement uses TRBV12-3 or TRBV12-4 and TRBJ2-5; no definite D call. This CDR3 is 13 amino acids long. V was clipped by 3 bases and J by 4 bases, with 9 bases between them. CDR3 residues: CASSFVLSETQYF. The CDR3 region has the DNA TGTGCCAGCAGTTTCGTTCTTTCAGAGACCCAGTACTTC.

This clonotype was counted at least ten times. CDR3 bases: TGTGCCAGCAGCAAACGGGGGAAAGAGGGATATAGCAATCAGCCCCAGCATTTT. Translation gives CASSKRGKEGYSNQPQHF. This rearrangement joins TRBV21-1 to TRBJ1-5; the table's D call, TRBD1, has no DNA check behind it. TRBV21-1 has pseudogene status. The CDR3 runs to 18 residues.

This clonotype was seen a few times. This chain links TRBV20-1 with TRBJ1-1, with D possibly TRBD1 on 6 matching bases. The V gene lost 5 bases and the J gene lost 6 bases, with 19 bases spanning the gap. The germline CDR1 and CDR2 sequences are DFQATT and SNEGSKA (reference sequence). The CDR3 is 14 amino acids. CDR3 in amino acids: CSAPRSGGGPEAFF. CDR3 in DNA: TGCAGTGCTCCGAGGTCGGGGGGCGGACCTGAAGCTTTCTTT.

This clonotype came up many times. The rearrangement uses TRBV24-1 and TRBJ1-2; 8 positions match TRBD1. The ends lost 4 bases at V and 6 bases at J; junction bases unmatched: 6. CDR1 KGHDR and CDR2 SFDVKD come from the germline V gene. This CDR3 region has 14 residues. The CDR3 is CATSDQDRVDGYTF. The CDR3 coding sequence is TGTGCCACCAGTGACCAGGACAGGGTTGATGGCTACACCTTC.

This clonotype was picked up many times. The chain couples TRBV25-1 to TRBJ2-7; D gene uncertain. The CDR3 length is 11 residues. The germline gives CDR1 MGHDK, CDR2 SYGVNS. The ends were cut back, 6 bases at V and 2 bases at J, with 5 bases in the middle. CDR3 DNA sequence: TGTGCCAGCAGGGGCGCCTACGAGCAGTACTTC. It yields the protein CASRGAYEQYF.

On this clonotype itself: A junction end diverges from the germline sequence, so it may reflect a read error. The chain joins TRBV20-1 to TRBJ1-5; possibly TRBD1 for D (6 bases). Germline values: CDR1 DFQATT, CDR2 SNEGSKA (reference sequence). There are 15 residues in the CDR3. This CDR3 is CTASLWGQGGQPQHF. The CDR3 region has the DNA TGCACTGCTTCACTCTGGGGGCAGGGCGGGCAGCCCCAGCATTTT.

Many counts were recorded for this clonotype. This sequence joins TRBV5-6 and TRBJ1-5; TRBD1 aligns across 8 bases. The germline CDR1 and CDR2 sequences are SGHDT and YYEEEE. The CDR3 has 18 residues. The trim removed 3 bases at V and 0 bases at J, leaving 11 bases unmatched. The CDR3 loop is CASSSGQGGFYSNQPQHF. The DNA for the CDR3 is TGTGCCAGCAGCTCCGGACAGGGCGGTTTTTATAGCAATCAGCCCCAGCATTTT.

J is TRBJ2-7 and V is TRBV2, with D possibly TRBD1 on 5 matching bases. CDR1 is SNHLY and CDR2 is FYNNEI in the germline V gene. CDR3 size: 12 residues. Trimming shortened V by 4 bases and J by 9 bases, and 13 bases separated the two germline ends. The CDR3: CASSGAGLMQYF. The CDR3 nucleotides read TGTGCCAGCAGTGGGGCAGGGCTAATGCAGTACTTC.

J is TRBJ1-1 and V is TRBV25-1; D is unresolved. Germline V gives CDR1 MGHDK, CDR2 SYGVNS. CDR3 length: 12 residues. V was clipped by 4 bases and J by 1 base, with 4 bases between them. CDR3 loop: CASSAANTEAFF. The CDR3 nucleotides read TGTGCCAGCAGTGCGGCGAACACTGAAGCTTTCTTT.

This clonotype occurred a few times. This rearrangement joins TRBV7-1 to TRBJ2-1; D is unresolved. TRBV7-1 is marked as an open reading frame, function uncertain. CDR3 size: 14 residues. Between the trimmed V and J ends, which lost 2 bases and 8 bases, there was a span of 13 bases. The CDR3 loop reads CASSSRKRSDEQFF. The CDR3 nucleotides are TGTGCCAGCAGCTCACGAAAGAGGTCCGATGAGCAGTTCTTC.

The chain recombines TRBV27 with TRBJ2-3; possible D gene TRBD2, 6 bases. V was cut by 3 bases and J by 1 base, with 14 bases left in between. Germline values: CDR1 MNHEY, CDR2 SMNVEV (reference sequence). This CDR3 has 16 amino acids. This CDR3 reads CASSFRRLGGTDTQYF. CDR3 sequence (DNA): TGTGCCAGCAGTTTTCGTCGACTAGGCGGCACAGATACGCAGTATTTT.

This rearrangement joins TRBV11-3 to TRBJ2-7, with a tentative D call TRBD1 (5 bases). CDR3 length: 13 amino acids. The ends were cut back, 0 bases at V and 3 bases at J, with 6 bases in the middle. Germline CDR1 reads SGHNT; CDR2 reads YENEEA. The CDR3: CASSLEQDYEQYF. CDR3 coding DNA: TGTGCCAGCAGCTTAGAACAGGACTACGAGCAGTACTTC.

The rearrangement links TRBV29-1 to TRBJ1-5; perhaps TRBD1 as D (5 bases). The CDR3 is 15 residues long. Trimming cost V 5 bases and J 5 bases, with 19 bases left between them. Germline V gives CDR1 SQVTM, CDR2 ANQGSEA. The CDR3 here is CSVLIWGEADQPQHF. In DNA form, the CDR3 reads TGCAGCGTTCTGATTTGGGGGGAGGCGGATCAGCCCCAGCATTTT.

The CDR3 loop reads CASSLGDQPQHF. For the CDR3, the DNA is TGTGCCAGCAGCTTAGGTGACCAGCCCCAGCATTTT. V and J are TRBV7-2 and TRBJ1-5; no clear D. Trimming left V 1 base short and J 7 bases short, with 5 bases between. CDR1 and CDR2 (germline): SGHTA, FQGNSA. The CDR3 length is 12 residues.

Many counts were recorded for this clonotype. V usage is TRBV27 and J usage is TRBJ1-2; 9 bases map to TRBD1. The V gene end was trimmed by 3 bases and the J gene end by 5 bases; junction bases not matched to a gene: 4. This CDR3 comprises 14 residues. The germline gives CDR1 MNHEY, CDR2 SMNVEV (reference sequence). The CDR3 sequence: CASSLGQGLYGYTF. Written as DNA, the CDR3 is TGTGCCAGCAGTTTGGGACAGGGCCTTTATGGCTACACCTTC.

The chain links TRBV7-2 to TRBJ2-1; D uncertain. This CDR3 has 12 residues. Germline V gene data show CDR1 as SGHTA and CDR2 as FQGNSA. Trimming stripped 5 bases from V and 6 bases from J, with 8 bases between. The DNA for the CDR3 is TGTGCCAGCAGCCAAAGTGGCAATGAGCAGTTCTTC. Encoded protein: CASSQSGNEQFF.

The J gene is TRBJ2-4, the V gene TRBV4-3; TRBD2 aligns across 11 bases. This CDR3 comprises 19 residues. Germline CDR1 reads LGHNA; CDR2 reads YSLEER. The V gene end was trimmed by 0 bases and the J gene end by 2 bases; junction bases not matched to a gene: 9. The chain's CDR3 is CASSQDLASGGISKNIQYF. The CDR3 DNA is TGCGCCAGCAGCCAAGATCTGGCTAGCGGGGGGATCTCCAAAAACATTCAGTACTTC.

This clonotype was counted many times. The chain links TRBV15 to TRBJ2-5; D gene ambiguous. The germline V gene encodes CDR1 LNHNV and CDR2 YYDKDF (reference sequence). The length of the CDR3 is 13 residues. The ends were cut back, 4 bases at V and 3 bases at J, with 9 bases in the middle. The chain's CDR3 is CATSTDTEETQYF. The CDR3 DNA is TGTGCCACCAGCACTGACACTGAAGAGACCCAGTACTTC.

This clonotype came up many times. This chain links TRBV20-1 with TRBJ2-3, with unresolved D. The CDR3 consists of 11 residues. Germline V CDR1 and CDR2: DFQATT, SNEGSKA (reference sequence). The V gene lost 4 bases and the J gene lost 5 bases, with 7 bases spanning the gap. CDR3 bases: TGCAGTGCTATGTCTCAAGATACGCAGTATTTT. This codes for CSAMSQDTQYF.

This clonotype has at least ten counts. The chain is built from TRBV6-2 or TRBV6-3 and TRBJ2-3, with 7 bases identical to TRBD2. Unmatched junction bases numbered 5, after V lost 8 bases and J lost 6 bases. The CDR3 is 12 residues long. Germline CDR1 MNHEY, CDR2 SVGEGT. The CDR3, as DNA: TGTGCCAGCCGACGGGGGGATGATACGCAGTATTTT. Translated, it gives CASRRGDDTQYF.